This is a list of T cell receptor beta chains from one sample in a study of Ad26.COV2.S vaccination and SARS-CoV-2 variants. Libraries were prepared by immunoSEQ multiplex PCR; TCRdb keeps only in-frame clonotypes and omits some of them. Seen here are about 250,000 clones, around 88% observed once, and the top ten hold about 2.8%. Sample: peripheral blood, taken in a trial of Ad26.COV2.S vaccine versus placebo. The receptors were sampled from a person aged 18-65 years who received the Ad26.COV2.S COVID-19 vaccine or a placebo. CDR3s include the opening cysteine and the closing phenylalanine or tryptophan. The order of the fields is J gene, V gene, D gene, clone size, CDR3 length, CDR3 DNA, CDR3 protein. The D gene is left open where the match is weak. Size is stated for part of the rows, as once, few or many counts, or as a class when the clone is expanded.

TRBJ2-5 | TRBV4-1 | - | - | 16 | TGCGCCAGCAGCCAAGATCATAGGGACGTGCGAGAGACCCAGTACTTC | CASSQDHRDVRETQYF
TRBJ1-6 | TRBV4-2 | TRBD1 | - | 14 | TGTGCCAGCAGCCTGGACAGGGACAATTCACCCCTCCACTTT | CASSLDRDNSPLHF
TRBJ2-3 | TRBV15 | - | - | 12 | TGTGCCACCAGCAGAGATATGGATACGCAGTATTTT | CATSRDMDTQYF
TRBJ1-5 | TRBV27 | - | - | 16 | TGTGCCAGCAGTCCTCACAGGGAGGGGGGCAATCAGCCCCAGCATTTT | CASSPHREGGNQPQHF
TRBJ2-6 | TRBV5-6 | - | - | 14 | TGTGCCAGCAGCGCGCTCTCTGGGGCCAACGTCCTGACTTTC | CASSALSGANVLTF
TRBJ1-1 | TRBV9 | - | - | 14 | TGTGCCAGCAGCGTAGGAATGGGGAACACTGAAGCTTTCTTT | CASSVGMGNTEAFF
TRBJ2-1 | TRBV7-9 | - | - | 15 | TGTGCCAGCAGTTATGACCCCGACCCCTACAATGAGCAGTTCTTC | CASSYDPDPYNEQFF
TRBJ1-1 | TRBV6-2/TRBV6-3 | - | - | 12 | TGTGCCAGCAGTCCACAGGGTTTTGAAGCTTTCTTT | CASSPQGFEAFF
TRBJ1-5 | TRBV10-3 | - | - | 14 | TGTGCCATCAGTGAGGGGGGGGACAATCAGCCCCAGCATTTT | CAISEGGDNQPQHF
TRBJ2-1 | TRBV9 | - | - | 16 | TGTGCCAGCAGCGTGATCTCTCTCCCCGACTACAATGAGCAGTTCTTC | CASSVISLPDYNEQFF
TRBJ2-3 | TRBV5-6 | - | - | 15 | TGTGCCAGCAGCTTGGGGGGGTTCAAGGCAGATACGCAGTATTTT | CASSLGGFKADTQYF
TRBJ1-1 | TRBV9 | - | - | 15 | TGTGCCAGCAGCGTAGTCTCCGGGGCTAACACTGAAGCTTTCTTT | CASSVVSGANTEAFF
TRBJ2-6 | TRBV5-4 | TRBD2 | - | 18 | TGTGCCAGCAGCTCGGGACTAGCGGGGGTGTCTGGGGCCAACGTCCTGACTTTC | CASSSGLAGVSGANVLTF
TRBJ2-2 | TRBV15 | - | once | 13 | TGTGCCACTAGGGAGGTCAGCACCGGGGAGCTGTTTTTT | CATREVSTGELFF
TRBJ1-1 | TRBV19 | - | - | 13 | TGTGCCAGTAGTATCGACAGATACACTGAAGCTTTCTTT | CASSIDRYTEAFF
TRBJ1-5 | TRBV18 | - | - | 13 | TGTGCCAGCTCAGGCAGGGCTGGGCAGCCCCAGCATTTT | CASSGRAGQPQHF
TRBJ2-3 | TRBV11-3 | TRBD2 | - | 15 | TGTGCCAGCAGCTTAGGACTAGCGGGAGCAGATACGCAGTATTTT | CASSLGLAGADTQYF
TRBJ1-2 | TRBV18 | - | - | 14 | TGTGCCAGCTCACCAGGCACCAATAACTATGGCTACACCTTC | CASSPGTNNYGYTF
TRBJ1-1 | TRBV13 | - | - | 14 | TGTGCCAGCAGCCGCCCGAGGTTAAAGGCTGAAGCTTTCTTT | CASSRPRLKAEAFF
TRBJ1-5 | TRBV4-3 | - | few | 15 | TGCGCCAGCAGCCAAGATCAGACGGGGTTGGGGCCCCAGCATTTT | CASSQDQTGLGPQHF
TRBJ2-7 | TRBV4-1 | - | - | 17 | TGCGCCAGCAGCCATCCCCCTGGGGCAGGGGCCCCCTACGAGCAGTACTTC | CASSHPPGAGAPYEQYF
TRBJ1-6 | TRBV28 | - | - | 12 | TGTGCCAGCACGATAACAGGGTCACCCCTCCACTTT | CASTITGSPLHF
TRBJ1-2 | TRBV6-4 | - | - | 14 | TGTGCCAGCAGTGACGAGGACAGAGTCTATGGCTACACCTTC | CASSDEDRVYGYTF
TRBJ2-3 | TRBV10-3 | - | - | 11 | TGTGCCATCAGCCAGGAGGATACGCAGTATTTT | CAISQEDTQYF
TRBJ1-4 | TRBV25-1 | - | - | 16 | TGTGCCAGCAGTGAATGGGCGGGGACAACTAATGAAAAACTGTTTTTT | CASSEWAGTTNEKLFF
TRBJ2-1 | TRBV15 | - | once | 12 | TGTGCCACCAGCAGAGCTCGGGGGACGCAGTTCTTC | CATSRARGTQFF
TRBJ2-3 | TRBV5-4 | TRBD2 | once | 15 | TGTGCCAGCAGCACCCGGACTAGCGGGGCAGATACGCAGTATTTT | CASSTRTSGADTQYF
TRBJ1-3 | TRBV4-1 | TRBD1 | - | 15 | TGCGCCAGCAGCCGGGACAGGGGACGAGGAAACACCATATATTTT | CASSRDRGRGNTIYF
TRBJ2-7 | TRBV6-2/TRBV6-3 | - | - | 14 | TGTGCCAGCAGTTACACAGGGAACTTCTACGAGCAGTACTTC | CASSYTGNFYEQYF
TRBJ1-1 | TRBV19 | TRBD1 | - | 13 | TGTGCCAGTAGTCTGGACAGGGGCGCTGAAGCTTTCTTT | CASSLDRGAEAFF
TRBJ2-5 | TRBV29-1 | - | few | 13 | TGCAGCGTTTTGGGACTTCCTCTTGAGACCCAGTACTTC | CSVLGLPLETQYF
TRBJ1-2 | TRBV11-2 | - | - | 15 | TGTGCCAGCAGCTTTATAGCGCGACAGAAATATGGCTACACCTTC | CASSFIARQKYGYTF
TRBJ1-2 | TRBV6-5 | - | - | 12 | TGTGCCAGCAGTTCCCGACAGTATGGCTACACCTTC | CASSSRQYGYTF
TRBJ1-1 | TRBV19 | - | once | 13 | TGTGCCAGTACCTCCCCGGGTTCTGGTACGAGTTTCTTT | CASTSPGSGTSFF
TRBJ2-2 | TRBV2 | - | - | 15 | TGTGCCAGCAGTGAAATTCTTGAGGGCACCGGGGAGCTGTTTTTT | CASSEILEGTGELFF
TRBJ2-3 | TRBV9 | - | - | 16 | TGTGCCAGCAGCGTAGGGGTGGGGTTGGGTACAGATACGCAGTATTTT | CASSVGVGLGTDTQYF
TRBJ1-4 | TRBV19 | - | - | 15 | TGTGCCAGTAGTATAATGCCGGGGGGCAAGGGAAAACTGTTTTTT | CASSIMPGGKGKLFF
TRBJ2-7 | TRBV5-4 | - | - | 14 | TGTGCCAGCAGCTCCCGGGACCAGGTTGGAGAGCAGTACTTC | CASSSRDQVGEQYF
TRBJ2-1 | TRBV6-2/TRBV6-3 | TRBD1 | - | 15 | TGTGCCAGCAGTTCAGGGGGCGGTTTATCCAATGAGCAGTTCTTC | CASSSGGGLSNEQFF
TRBJ1-2 | TRBV6-5 | - | - | 14 | TGTGCCAGCAGTTATGACAGGTTAATAGGAGGCTACACCTTC | CASSYDRLIGGYTF
TRBJ2-1 | TRBV5-4 | - | - | 15 | TGTGCCAGCATGACGAGGGACATGATGTACAATGAGCAGTTCTTC | CASMTRDMMYNEQFF
TRBJ1-2 | TRBV2 | TRBD1 | once | 14 | TGTGCCAGCAGGGAAAACAGGGGTTGGATGGTCTACACCTTC | CASRENRGWMVYTF
TRBJ1-6 | TRBV10-3 | - | - | 14 | TGTGCCATCAGTCGGGATCTACATAATTCACCCCTCCACTTT | CAISRDLHNSPLHF
TRBJ2-7 | TRBV6-5 | TRBD2 | once | 14 | TGTGCCAGCACTCGGCAGGGAGGGCCCTACGAGCAGTACTTC | CASTRQGGPYEQYF
TRBJ1-3 | TRBV6-6 | - | once | 15 | TGTGCCAGCAGCTGGGACACCTTCTCTGGAAACACCATATATTTT | CASSWDTFSGNTIYF
TRBJ2-1 | TRBV24-1 | TRBD2 | - | 16 | TGTGCCACCAGTGATCCTACTAGCGGGAGAAACAATGAGCAGTTCTTC | CATSDPTSGRNNEQFF
TRBJ1-2 | TRBV30 | - | - | 15 | TGTGCCTGGAGTGTATTACCAGGAGGGGTTTATGGCTACACCTTC | CAWSVLPGGVYGYTF
TRBJ1-2 | TRBV2 | TRBD1 | - | 14 | TGTGCCAGCAGTAAAGGACAGGACTACTATGGCTACACCTTC | CASSKGQDYYGYTF